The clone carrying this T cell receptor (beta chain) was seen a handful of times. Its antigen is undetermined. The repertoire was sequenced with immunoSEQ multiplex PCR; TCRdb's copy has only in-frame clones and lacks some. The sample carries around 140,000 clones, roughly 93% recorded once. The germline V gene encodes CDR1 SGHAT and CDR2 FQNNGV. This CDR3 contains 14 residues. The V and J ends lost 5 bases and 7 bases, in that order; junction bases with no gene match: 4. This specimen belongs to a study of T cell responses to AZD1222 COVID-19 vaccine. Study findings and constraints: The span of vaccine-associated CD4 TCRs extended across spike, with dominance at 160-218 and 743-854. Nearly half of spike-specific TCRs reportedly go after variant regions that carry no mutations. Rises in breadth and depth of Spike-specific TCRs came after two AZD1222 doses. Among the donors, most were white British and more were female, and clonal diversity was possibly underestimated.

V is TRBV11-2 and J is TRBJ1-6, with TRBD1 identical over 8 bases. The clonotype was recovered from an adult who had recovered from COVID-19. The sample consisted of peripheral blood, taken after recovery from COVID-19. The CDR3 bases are TGTGCCAGCAGCCCAGACAGGGGAAATTCACCCCTCCACTTT. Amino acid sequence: CASSPDRGNSPLHF.